The entry that follows covers one T cell receptor beta chain sequence. What it binds is not known. Method: immunoSEQ multiplex PCR; TCRdb's copy keeps in-frame clones and lacks some. Found here are roughly 28,000 clones, roughly 82% of them singletons; the top ten hold roughly 6%. This record comes from a study of chemoradiotherapy in HPV16-positive cancers. About the research overall: Candidate HPV-specific clones and shared TCR motifs came from two HPV16-positive patients. Points from the study as a whole: Functional assays defining HPV-specific T cells used only a couple of HPV16-positive patients. Candidate HPV-specific clones and E7-related TCR motifs grew in tumor during treatment.

Germline CDR1 MNHEY, CDR2 SVGAGI. CDR3 size: 14 residues. Unmatched junction bases numbered 6, after V lost 5 bases and J lost 6 bases. Repertoires were sampled repeatedly during chemoradiotherapy. Sample: blood, taken from a patient who underwent chemoradiotherapy. This receptor was taken from a human donor with HPV-associated anogenital cancer. This chain connects TRBV6-5 to TRBJ1-2; 10 positions match TRBD1. The CDR3 region is CASSTPGQGHGYTF. In DNA form, the CDR3 reads TGTGCCAGCAGTACTCCGGGACAGGGGCATGGCTACACCTTC.